The source of this T cell receptor beta chain is a study of blood T cell repertoires in COVID-19. In the authors' methods: Reference gene primer amplification gave nucleated cell count estimates. The repertoire was sequenced with immunoSEQ multiplex PCR; TCRdb's copy has only in-frame clones and lacks some. The DNA gave D and trimming, while V, J and clone size come from that table. The sample has some 320,000 clones; about 89% are singletons. Participant ages covered about 18 to 95 years across about 25 US areas. The germline gives CDR1 SGHVS, CDR2 FQNEAQ. V trimming: 6 bases; J trimming: 5 bases; junction bases outside the gene matches: 5. This CDR3 spans 14 amino acids.

The chain couples TRBV7-8 to TRBJ1-1; 11 nucleotides align to TRBD1. The origin of this receptor is a woman in her 30s who had recovered from COVID-19. Input material: PBMCs or T cells enriched from blood (not recorded which). CDR3 amino acids: CASRTDRGRTEAFF. CDR3 in DNA: TGTGCCAGCAGAACGGACAGGGGGCGGACTGAAGCTTTCTTT.